A selection of T cell receptor beta chains follows, all from one sample in a study of T cell changes during pregnancy in multiple sclerosis. Produced via immunoSEQ multiplex PCR; TCRdb's table is partial and in-frame only. The sample contains just under 45,000 clones, around nine tenths of which appear only once. The material was CD4+ T cells from peripheral blood mononuclear cells, obtained in the first trimester of pregnancy. Receptors were obtained from a female donor with multiple sclerosis, enrolled in a pregnancy study. Each CDR3 is given without its conserved first and last residue. Each record gives: V gene, J gene, CDR3 protein.

TRBV7-9,TRBJ1-3,ASSFDSGASGNTIY
TRBV29-1,TRBJ1-1,SGRDRRNTEAF
TRBV7-2,TRBJ2-2,ASSLNRGLGELF
TRBV2,TRBJ2-3,ASSRAGGIDTQY
TRBV27,TRBJ2-7,ASSFLASGPTYEQY
TRBV9,TRBJ1-1,ASSVEGPGGTEAF
TRBV28,TRBJ2-3,ASSRRDRRTDTQY
TRBV7-2,TRBJ1-2,ASSPPRQGYGYT
TRBV6-5,TRBJ2-1,ASSSGSLKNEQF
TRBV18,TRBJ1-2,ASSPRTGSYT
TRBV28,TRBJ2-7,ASSQVAASSYEQY
TRBV14,TRBJ2-7,ASSQHLAGGTYEQY
TRBV19,TRBJ2-2,ASSSGLLITGELF
TRBV29-1,TRBJ2-1,SVVGQGYNEQF
TRBV27,TRBJ1-3,ASSLSRRDGNTIY
TRBV11-1,TRBJ2-5,ASSHHGGSQRQETQY
TRBV11-1,TRBJ2-1,ASRGGTGFLNEQF
TRBV2,TRBJ1-5,ASSDRPYRGGEPQH
TRBV5-1,TRBJ2-3,ASSSVGFDPIGTSGSQTDTQY
TRBV27,TRBJ2-2,ASRVGTRSTGELF
TRBV4-1,TRBJ2-7,ASSQDSKGAGGNYEQY
TRBV7-2,TRBJ1-1,ASSLDRLNTEAF
TRBV7-8,TRBJ1-2,ASSSTGNLPYGYT
TRBV19,TRBJ1-3,ASSIDTAGNTIY
TRBV4-1,TRBJ1-2,ASSQNTSPGDYGYT
TRBV2,TRBJ2-6,ASSSTGTGANVLT
TRBV7-8,TRBJ1-2,ASSPREGGGLVYGYT
TRBV6-5,TRBJ1-5,ASSGTGFQPQH